This T cell receptor (beta chain) was identified during a study of technical replicates of blood from four donors (dated by TCRdb to about 2017). Library creation used the immunoSEQ multiplex PCR assay. TCRdb provides this immuneACCESS table in a form limited to in-frame rearrangements. Some clones are lacking; in checked studies, under half of them reflect an unresolved V gene, and why the rest are absent is not known. The sample table contains around 77,000 clones; only one count was recorded for roughly 92% of them. Clones ranked in the top ten supply 0.4% to 0.5% of the sample. Counted from cysteine to phenylalanine, this CDR3 has 14 amino acids. The sequence is cut down to CDR3 DNA, 42 bases in frame from base 1. Cut back by 5 bases and 6 bases, the V and J ends lie 16 bases apart. CDR1 SEHNR and CDR2 FQNEAQ were looked up in the germline V gene (reference sequence). About this clone itself: Its antigen is currently not known. No quality values exist for individual bases; no much larger clone is one base distant.

Rearrangement joined TRBV7-9 to TRBJ1-1, with TRBD1 perhaps the D gene, on 5 matching bases. Sequencing was done on a sample of T cells isolated from PBMCs. The clonotype was recovered from a human donor in good health. Read as DNA, the sequence is TGTGCCAGCAGCCCCATGGCTGGGGCCCCTGAAGCTTTCTTT. This yields the protein CASSPMAGAPEAFF.